One sample yielded the 22 T cell receptor beta chains listed below, sequenced in a study of blood T cell repertoires in COVID-19. Generated by immunoSEQ multiplex PCR, the TCRdb table keeps only in-frame clones and is missing some. The table records around 130,000 clones, approximately 80% of them present only once. Input material: peripheral blood. These receptors were obtained from a man in his forties with active or convalescent COVID-19.

The J gene is TRBJ2-3, the V gene TRBV2; TRBD2 agrees at 9 bases. The CDR3 extends over 15 amino acids. In germline, CDR1 is SNHLY, CDR2 FYNNEI. Unmatched junction bases numbered 6, after V lost 7 bases and J lost 1 base. As DNA, the CDR3 is TGTGCCAGCAACGAGTGGACTAGCGGCACAGATACGCAGTATTTT. This sequence encodes CASNEWTSGTDTQYF.

The chain couples TRBV7-9 to TRBJ2-3; 8 bases are shared with TRBD2. Germline lookup yields CDR1 SEHNR and CDR2 FQNEAQ (reference sequence). This CDR3 is built from 16 residues. The V and J ends lost 1 base and 6 bases, in that order; junction bases with no gene match: 9. The CDR3 DNA follows: TGTGCCAGCAGCTTAGTGACCGGGAGGGGTGGGGATACGCAGTATTTT. Amino acid sequence: CASSLVTGRGGDTQYF.

This sequence joins TRBV4-3 and TRBJ2-6, with D maybe TRBD2 (5 bases). This CDR3 region has 15 residues. CDR1 LGHNA and CDR2 YSLEER come from the germline V gene. V lost 0 bases and J lost 4, with 7 bases in between. The CDR3 spells CASSQEPGGANVLTF. DNA of the CDR3: TGCGCCAGCAGCCAAGAACCGGGGGGGGCCAACGTCCTGACTTTC.

The chain joins TRBV5-1 to TRBJ2-7; TRBD1 agrees at 11 bases. The CDR3 has 14 residues. Trimming cost V 4 bases and J 6 bases; bases outside gene matches: 6. Germline assignment: CDR1 SGHRS and CDR2 YFSETQ. CDR3: CASSARTGGSEQYF. The CDR3 nucleotides read TGCGCCAGCAGCGCGCGGACAGGGGGCTCCGAGCAGTACTTC.

The chain carries TRBV3-1 (or the pseudogene TRBV3-2) and TRBJ2-1, with 8 bases lining up with TRBD1. CDR1 LGHDT and CDR2 YNNKEL come from the germline V gene (reference sequence). V was clipped by 4 bases and J by 6 bases; unmatched bases: 8. The CDR3 is 15 residues long. The CDR3 DNA sequence: TGTGCCAGCAGCCGCCCGCAGGGGGCCGGCAATGAGCAGTTCTTC. The encoded protein is CASSRPQGAGNEQFF.

The chain has TRBV6-2 or TRBV6-3 and TRBJ2-4, with a weak D call TRBD2 (5 bases). This CDR3 contains 14 residues. Germline V gene lookup returns CDR1 MNHEY and CDR2 SVGEGT. Deletions cut 7 bases from V and 10 bases from J, with 20 bases between. This CDR3 is CASTPGLLLEIQYF. The CDR3 nucleotides are TGTGCCAGCACCCCCGGACTTCTCCTCGAAATTCAGTACTTC.

The rearrangement joins TRBV27 to TRBJ1-1; no definite D call. V was shortened by 6 bases and J by 0 bases, with 8 bases between the two germline ends. This CDR3 spans 13 amino acids. Germline loops: CDR1 MNHEY, CDR2 SMNVEV (reference sequence). CDR3 amino acids: CASSSGLNTEAFF. Here the CDR3 DNA reads TGTGCCAGCAGCTCTGGCCTGAACACTGAAGCTTTCTTT.

The chain combines TRBV10-3 with TRBJ2-7, with 7 positions matching TRBD1. Germline loops: CDR1 ENHRY, CDR2 SYGVKD. Trimming took 5 bases from V and 3 from J; bases not matched to a gene: 7. The CDR3 contains 14 residues. The CDR3 region has the DNA TGTGCCATCAGTTCGAACCGGGACAGCTACGAGCAGTACTTC. Translated, it gives CAISSNRDSYEQYF.

V and J are TRBV6-5 and TRBJ1-1; 10 bases are a match to TRBD1. V gave up 7 bases and J gave up 5 bases; unmatched junction bases: 4. The CDR3 is made up of 13 amino acids. CDR1 and CDR2 (germline): MNHEY, SVGAGI. CDR3 DNA sequence: TGTGCCAGCATAATGGACAGGGGGACTGAAGCTTTCTTT. Protein: CASIMDRGTEAFF.

The chain recombines TRBV6-6 with TRBJ1-4, with D unresolved. V dropped 4 bases and J dropped 7 bases, with 4 bases sitting between them. This CDR3 contains 11 residues. CDR1 and CDR2 (germline): MNHNY, SVGAGI (reference sequence). The CDR3 nucleotides are TGTGCCAGCAGTTCGTTTGAAAAACTGTTTTTT. Amino acid sequence: CASSSFEKLFF.

The J gene is TRBJ2-6, the V gene TRBV29-1, with D possibly being TRBD2 (5 bases). V lost 6 bases and J lost 9, with 18 bases in between. The CDR3 is made up of 14 amino acids. CDR1 and CDR2 (germline): SQVTM, ANQGSEA. The CDR3 bases are TGCAGCGTGAGGGTCGGGGTCCTTGGCAACGTCCTGACTTTC. Protein: CSVRVGVLGNVLTF.

The gene calls are TRBV7-2 and TRBJ2-5, with a weak D call TRBD2 (5 bases). Trimming took 1 base from V and 1 from J, leaving 7 bases between them. The CDR3 spans 14 residues. CDR1 is SGHTA and CDR2 is FQGNSA in the germline V gene. CDR3 region: CASSLDGVQETQYF. As DNA, the CDR3 is TGTGCCAGCAGCTTAGACGGGGTCCAAGAGACCCAGTACTTC.

In nucleotides, the CDR3 is TGTGCCAGCAGCCAAGAATTAGTCGAGCAGTACTTC. This sequence encodes CASSQELVEQYF. The rearrangement links TRBV14 to TRBJ2-7; D is unresolved. Trimming removed 0 bases at V and 6 bases at J, with 6 bases between. The CDR3 is 12 amino acids. CDR1 is SGHDN, CDR2 FVKESK, per germline.

The V gene is TRBV6-5, the J gene TRBJ1-5, with 11 bases aligning to TRBD1. The V segment lost 8 bases and the J segment 9 bases; nucleotides outside the gene matches: 12. CDR3 size: 15 residues. CDR1 is MNHEY, CDR2 SVGAGI, per germline. CDR3 residues: CASLPPGQGGRPQHF. The CDR3, as DNA: TGTGCCAGCCTACCGCCGGGACAGGGGGGTCGGCCCCAGCATTTT.

The V call is TRBV19, the J call TRBJ1-6; D is unclear. Germline V CDR1 and CDR2: LNHDA, SQIVND (reference sequence). The CDR3 consists of 15 residues. V shed 4 bases and J shed 6 bases, with 13 bases lying between them. The CDR3 DNA is TGTGCCAGTAGTACCGGAGCTTTGGGTAATTCACCCCTCCACTTT. It translates to CASSTGALGNSPLHF.

DNA of the CDR3: TGTGCCAGCAGCCAATGGGGACAGGGTGCAAACATTCAGTACTTC. It encodes CASSQWGQGANIQYF. The chain is built from TRBV3-1 (or the pseudogene TRBV3-2) and TRBJ2-4; 9 bases map to TRBD1. The CDR3 runs 15 residues. V was pared by 2 bases and J by 6 bases, with 5 bases of the junction left unmatched. Per germline, CDR1 LGHDT and CDR2 YNNKEL (reference sequence).

The chain employs TRBV4-3 and TRBJ2-5; 8 nucleotides align to TRBD1. V was clipped by 6 bases and J by 4 bases; unmatched bases: 4. From germline, CDR1 is LGHNA and CDR2 YSLEER. The CDR3 covers 13 residues. This chain's CDR3 is CASSQDRAETQYF. DNA of the CDR3: TGCGCCAGCAGTCAGGACAGGGCAGAGACCCAGTACTTC.

There are a few counts of this clone. Other DNA variants within this sample encode the same CDR3. CDR3 sequence (DNA): TGTGCCTGGAGTGTGGGAGGGAACAATGAGCAGTTCTTC. Translated: CAWSVGGNNEQFF. This rearrangement joins TRBV30 to TRBJ2-1; TRBD2 aligns across 7 bases. J lost 5 bases, V lost 0 bases, and 1 base had no gene match. Germline loops: CDR1 GTSNPN, CDR2 SVGIG (reference sequence). The CDR3 covers 13 residues.

CDR3 in DNA: TGTGCCAGCTCACCGCGTGTGACTGCCACCTACAATGAGCAGTTCTTC. Its protein product is CASSPRVTATYNEQFF. The rearrangement links TRBV18 to TRBJ2-1, with no clear D. CDR1 KGHSH and CDR2 LQKENI come from the germline V gene. The CDR3 length is 16 residues. V lost 3 bases, J lost 2 bases, and 14 bases lay in between.

This chain links TRBV4-2 with TRBJ1-2; D possibly corresponds to TRBD1 (6 bases). The CDR3 extends over 18 amino acids. Trimming stripped 2 bases from V and 2 bases from J, with 21 bases between. Germline lookup yields CDR1 LGHNA and CDR2 YNFKEQ. The CDR3 protein is CASSQKLGGGNPNYGYTF. The CDR3 region has the DNA TGTGCCAGCAGCCAAAAGTTAGGGGGGGGGAATCCCAACTATGGCTACACCTTC.

V is TRBV28 and J is TRBJ1-5; D is undetermined. The length of the CDR3 is 14 residues. The V gene's germline CDR1 is MDHEN and CDR2 SYDVKM. Trimming removed 11 bases from V and 0 bases from J, with 14 bases in between. The CDR3 DNA follows: TGTGCCTGGTGCCCAGGTGGTAGCAATCAGCCCCAGCATTTT. Its protein product is CAWCPGGSNQPQHF.

This clone was counted a few times. The chain couples TRBV5-4 to TRBJ1-4; 9 bases match TRBD1. The germline gives CDR1 SGHNT, CDR2 YYREEE (reference sequence). The CDR3 is 14 residues long. With 3 bases clipped from V and 5 bases from J, the junction kept 2 bases outside the gene matches. The CDR3 is CASSSGTGNEKLFF. In DNA, the CDR3 is TGTGCCAGCAGCTCCGGGACAGGGAATGAAAAACTGTTTTTT.